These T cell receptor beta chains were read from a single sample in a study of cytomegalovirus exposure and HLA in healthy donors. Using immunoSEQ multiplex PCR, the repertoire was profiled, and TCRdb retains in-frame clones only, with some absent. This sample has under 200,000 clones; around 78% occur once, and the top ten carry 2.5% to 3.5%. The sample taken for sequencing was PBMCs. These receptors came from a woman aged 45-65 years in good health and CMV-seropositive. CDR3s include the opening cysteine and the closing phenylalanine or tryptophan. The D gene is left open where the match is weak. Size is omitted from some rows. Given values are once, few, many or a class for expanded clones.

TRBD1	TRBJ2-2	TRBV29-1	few	CSARGQGAGELFF	TGCAGCGCCCGTGGACAGGGGGCCGGGGAGCTGTTTTTT
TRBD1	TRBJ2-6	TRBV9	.	CASSFGTVSGANVLTF	TGTGCCAGCAGCTTTGGGACAGTTTCTGGGGCCAACGTCCTGACTTTC
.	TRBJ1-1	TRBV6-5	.	CASSLGGFTEAFF	TGTGCCAGCAGTTTGGGGGGTTTCACTGAAGCTTTCTTT
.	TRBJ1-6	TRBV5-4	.	CASSLGRGSPLHF	TGTGCCAGCAGCTTGGGGAGGGGCTCACCCCTCCACTTT
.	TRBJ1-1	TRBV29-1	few	CSVEEQPDTEAFF	TGCAGCGTTGAAGAACAGCCCGACACTGAAGCTTTCTTT
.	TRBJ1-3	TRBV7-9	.	CASSTDVGRGAFGNTIYF	TGTGCCAGCAGCACGGACGTGGGCCGTGGGGCTTTTGGAAACACCATATATTTT
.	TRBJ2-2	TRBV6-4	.	CASSDSVTGELFF	TGTGCCAGCAGTGACTCCGTGACCGGGGAGCTGTTTTTT
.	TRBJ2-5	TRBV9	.	CASTPGVAGETQYF	TGTGCCAGCACCCCCGGGGTCGCGGGCGAGACCCAGTACTTC
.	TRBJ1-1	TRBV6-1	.	CASSEAATVGTEAFF	TGTGCCAGCAGTGAAGCCGCGACAGTGGGCACTGAAGCTTTCTTT
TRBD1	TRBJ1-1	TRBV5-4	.	CASSYNRGLTNTEAFF	TGTGCCAGCAGCTATAACAGGGGGTTGACGAACACTGAAGCTTTCTTT
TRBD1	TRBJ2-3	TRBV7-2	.	CASSLGLTGGTDTQYF	TGTGCCAGCAGCTTAGGATTGACAGGGGGGACAGATACGCAGTATTTT
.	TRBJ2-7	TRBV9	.	CASSVGQYFYEQYF	TGTGCCAGCAGCGTAGGTCAGTATTTCTACGAGCAGTACTTC
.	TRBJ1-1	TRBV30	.	CAWSVRGDTEAFF	TGTGCCTGGAGTGTACGCGGGGACACTGAAGCTTTCTTT
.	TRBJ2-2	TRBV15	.	CATSQGPPRTNTGELFF	TGTGCCACCAGCCAGGGGCCCCCGAGAACGAACACCGGGGAGCTGTTTTTT
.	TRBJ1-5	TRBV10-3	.	CAISAGSSNQPQHF	TGTGCCATCAGCGCAGGTTCTAGCAATCAGCCCCAGCATTTT
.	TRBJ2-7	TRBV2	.	CASSSQGPLRGGAYEQYF	TGTGCCAGCAGTTCCCAGGGCCCCTTGCGGGGTGGGGCCTACGAGCAGTACTTC
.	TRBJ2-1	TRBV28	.	CASSSQGRSSYNEQFF	TGTGCCAGCAGTTCACAGGGTCGAAGCTCCTACAATGAGCAGTTCTTC
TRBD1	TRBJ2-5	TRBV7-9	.	CASSHNRGLSESDETRYF	TGTGCCAGCAGCCATAACAGGGGGCTAAGCGAATCTGATGAGACCCGGTACTTC
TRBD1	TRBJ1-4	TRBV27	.	CASSPESGQTLSTNEKLFF	TGTGCCAGCAGTCCCGAGTCGGGACAGACCCTCTCAACTAATGAAAAACTGTTTTTT
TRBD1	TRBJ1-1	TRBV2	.	CASSDRGETEAFF	TGTGCCAGCAGCGACAGGGGGGAGACTGAAGCTTTCTTT
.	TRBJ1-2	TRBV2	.	CASSARTGANYGYTF	TGTGCCAGCAGTGCAAGGACGGGGGCTAACTATGGCTACACCTTC
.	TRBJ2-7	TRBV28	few	CASSPSGTRYEQYF	TGTGCCAGCAGCCCCTCCGGGACACGCTACGAGCAGTACTTC
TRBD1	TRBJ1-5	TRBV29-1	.	CSAGQGGSQPQHF	TGCAGCGCCGGACAGGGAGGGAGTCAGCCCCAGCATTTT
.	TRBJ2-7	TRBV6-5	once	CASSYHGGSYEQYF	TGTGCCAGCAGTTACCACGGGGGTTCCTACGAGCAGTACTTC
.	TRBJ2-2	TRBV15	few	CATSRDRGNTGELFF	TGTGCCACCAGCAGAGATCGGGGAAACACCGGGGAGCTGTTTTTT
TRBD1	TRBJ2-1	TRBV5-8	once	CASSSGTGVISYNEQFF	TGTGCCAGCAGCTCGGGGACAGGGGTCATCTCCTACAATGAGCAGTTCTTC
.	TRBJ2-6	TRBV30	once	CAWNRAPHSGANVLTF	TGTGCCTGGAACAGGGCCCCTCACTCTGGGGCCAACGTCCTGACTTTC
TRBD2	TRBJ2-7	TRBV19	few	CASSQTAGLAGVEQYF	TGTGCCAGTAGTCAGACGGCGGGACTAGCGGGAGTCGAGCAGTACTTC
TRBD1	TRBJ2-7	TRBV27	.	CASSFAGGSYEQYF	TGTGCCAGCAGTTTTGCAGGGGGCTCCTACGAGCAGTACTTC
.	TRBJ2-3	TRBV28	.	CASSPPGSPRGYTQYF	TGTGCCAGCAGTCCTCCGGGAAGCCCGCGGGGTTATACGCAGTATTTT
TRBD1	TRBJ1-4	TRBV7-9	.	CASSRLGQGNEKLFF	TGTGCCAGCAGCCGGTTGGGACAGGGAAATGAAAAACTGTTTTTT
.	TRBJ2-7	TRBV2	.	CASSTVGGYEQYF	TGTGCCAGCAGTACCGTGGGGGGCTACGAGCAGTACTTC
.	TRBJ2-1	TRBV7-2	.	CASSLAGSGPSSYNEQFF	TGTGCCAGCAGCTTAGCTGGGAGCGGGCCGAGCTCCTACAATGAGCAGTTCTTC
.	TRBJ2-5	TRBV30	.	CAWSLGGAQETQYF	TGTGCCTGGAGTCTGGGGGGGGCACAAGAGACCCAGTACTTC
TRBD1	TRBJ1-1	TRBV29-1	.	CSVEEYGTGTEGTEAFF	TGCAGCGTTGAGGAATATGGGACAGGGACGGAGGGAACTGAAGCTTTCTTT
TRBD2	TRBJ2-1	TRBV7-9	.	CASIARTSGSGNEQFF	TGTGCCAGCATCGCCAGGACTAGCGGGAGTGGCAATGAGCAGTTCTTC
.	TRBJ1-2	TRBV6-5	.	CASSRLGSNYGYTF	TGTGCCAGCAGCCGCCTCGGGTCTAACTATGGCTACACCTTC
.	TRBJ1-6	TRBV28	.	CASGSQGSSYNSPLHF	TGTGCCAGCGGGTCCCAGGGCAGCTCCTATAATTCACCCCTCCACTTT
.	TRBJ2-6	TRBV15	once	CATSRGTPGANGLTF	TGTGCCACCAGCAGGGGGACACCTGGGGCCAACGGCCTGACTTTC
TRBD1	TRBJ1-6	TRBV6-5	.	CASSWDRSPPLHF	TGTGCCAGCAGCTGGGACAGGAGTCCACCCCTCCACTTT
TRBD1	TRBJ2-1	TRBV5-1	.	CASSLTGDYNEQFF	TGCGCCAGCAGCTTGACAGGGGACTACAATGAGCAGTTCTTC
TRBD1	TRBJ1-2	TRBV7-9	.	CASSLVSGGTNYGYTF	TGTGCCAGCAGCTTAGTGTCAGGGGGGACTAACTATGGCTACACCTTC
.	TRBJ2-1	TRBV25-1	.	CASYDSYNEQFF	TGTGCCAGTTATGACAGCTACAATGAGCAGTTCTTC
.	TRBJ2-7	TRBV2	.	CASSPTGQGGTYEQYF	TGTGCCAGCAGTCCTACGGGGCAGGGCGGGACCTACGAGCAGTACTTC
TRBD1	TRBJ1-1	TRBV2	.	CATRLGQGMDEAFF	TGTGCCACCCGCTTGGGACAGGGAATGGATGAAGCTTTCTTT
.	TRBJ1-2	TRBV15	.	CATSTSPPWTDSNYGYTF	TGTGCCACCAGCACCTCACCCCCCTGGACAGATTCTAACTATGGCTACACCTTC
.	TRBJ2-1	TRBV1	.	CTSSPLSTSENEQFF	TGCACCAGCAGCCCTCTAAGCACTAGTGAGAATGAGCAGTTCTTC
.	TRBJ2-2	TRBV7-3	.	CASSRAGGNTGELFF	TGTGCCAGCAGCAGGGCTGGAGGGAACACCGGGGAGCTGTTTTTT
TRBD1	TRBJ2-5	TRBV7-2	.	CASSLTGVEETQYF	TGTGCCAGCAGCTTGACAGGGGTTGAAGAGACCCAGTACTTC
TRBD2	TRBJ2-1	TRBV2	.	CASSEVIWGTSGTYNEQFF	TGTGCCAGCAGTGAAGTTATTTGGGGGACTAGCGGGACCTACAATGAGCAGTTCTTC
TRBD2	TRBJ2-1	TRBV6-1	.	CASSTGTSGNEQFF	TGTGCCAGCAGCACCGGGACTAGCGGCAATGAGCAGTTCTTC
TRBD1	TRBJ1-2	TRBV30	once	CAWKRGLDYGYTF	TGTGCCTGGAAAAGGGGGCTGGACTATGGCTACACCTTC